A single sample gave rise to the 23 T cell receptor beta chains below, sequenced in a study of T cell responses to AZD1222 COVID-19 vaccine. Only in-frame clones appear in the TCRdb table, and some are missing; sequencing was by immunoSEQ multiplex PCR. This table has 130,000 or so clones, around nine tenths appearing once. The input for sequencing was peripheral blood, taken 28 days after the second AZD1222 dose. These receptors were collected from an adult who received the AZD1222 COVID-19 vaccine.

The chain has TRBV28 and TRBJ1-6; D is perhaps TRBD1 (6 bases). The germline V and J ends were trimmed by 4 bases and 10 bases, with 20 bases remaining between them. The CDR3 length is 16 residues. From germline, CDR1 is MDHEN and CDR2 SYDVKM. The CDR3 nucleotides read TGTGCCAGCAGTTCCCAGGGGCGGTTGATTTCCTCACCCCTCCACTTT. Its translation: CASSSQGRLISSPLHF.

The chain uses TRBV18 and TRBJ1-4; 11 bases fit TRBD1. This CDR3 contains 14 residues. Looked up from germline, CDR1 is KGHSH and CDR2 is LQKENI. V lost 5 bases, J lost 7 bases, and 3 bases stayed unmatched. The CDR3, as DNA: TGTGCCAGCTCAGCCGGGACAGGGGGTGAAAAACTGTTTTTT. This sequence encodes CASSAGTGGEKLFF.

The chain employs TRBV7-3 and TRBJ2-1, with 7 bases lining up with TRBD1. Germline V gives CDR1 SGHTA, CDR2 FQGTGA. V trimming: 6 bases; J trimming: 2 bases; junction bases outside the gene matches: 7. The CDR3 length is 15 residues. Written as DNA, the CDR3 is TGTGCCAGCAGTCCCGGGACAGAACCCTACAATGAGCAGTTCTTC. It codes for CASSPGTEPYNEQFF.

This rearrangement joins TRBV5-1 to TRBJ2-1, with D unresolved. The length of the CDR3 is 17 residues. V dropped 1 base and J dropped 2 bases, with 16 bases sitting between them. Germline lookup yields CDR1 SGHRS and CDR2 YFSETQ. The CDR3 DNA reads TGCGCCAGCAGCTTGCGATCAGTAGCCTTCACCTACAATGAGCAGTTCTTC. Translation gives CASSLRSVAFTYNEQFF.

This chain connects TRBV5-4 to TRBJ1-4; TRBD1 matches at 9 bases. After removal of 4 bases from V and 8 bases from J, the junction contained 9 bases not matched to a gene. CDR1 and CDR2 (germline): SGHNT, YYREEE (reference sequence). The CDR3 totals 15 residues. The CDR3 is CASSATGGIMEKLFF. The CDR3 DNA is TGTGCCAGCAGCGCAACAGGGGGCATTATGGAAAAACTGTTTTTT. The full variable domain, completed using reference TRBV5-4 and TRBJ1-4, is ETGVTQSPTHLIKTRGQQVTLRCSSQSGHNTVSWYQQALGQGPQFIFQYYREEENGRGNFPPRFSGLQFPNYSSELNVNALELDDSALYLCASSATGGIMEKLFFGSGTQLSVL.

This clone was seen once. This chain links TRBV5-6 with TRBJ1-2; perhaps TRBD1 as D (6 bases). The ends were cut back, 0 bases at V and 7 bases at J, with 7 bases in the middle. This CDR3 contains 12 residues. Germline loops: CDR1 SGHDT, CDR2 YYEEEE. The CDR3 coding sequence is TGTGCCAGCAGCTTGGGCAGGGGTGGCTACACCTTC. Translated: CASSLGRGGYTF.

The V call is TRBV3-1 (or the pseudogene TRBV3-2), the J call TRBJ2-5; 13 nucleotides agree with TRBD2. The junction had 6 bases not matched to a gene; V was cut back by 0 bases and J by 5 bases. CDR3 length: 17 residues. Per the germline V gene, CDR1 is LGHDT and CDR2 is YNNKEL (reference sequence). The CDR3 sequence: CASSQDTSGRASETQYF. The DNA of the CDR3 is TGTGCCAGCAGCCAAGATACTAGCGGGAGGGCCAGTGAGACCCAGTACTTC.

J is TRBJ2-2 and V is TRBV3-1 (or the pseudogene TRBV3-2); 10 nucleotides agree with TRBD2. Germline CDR1 LGHDT, CDR2 YNNKEL (reference sequence). V lost 5 bases and J lost 0; bases outside the gene matches: 15. The CDR3 loop spans 20 amino acids. The CDR3 loop reads CASSDHGRLAGASNTGELFF. In DNA, the CDR3 is TGTGCCAGCAGCGATCACGGACGGCTAGCGGGAGCCTCGAACACCGGGGAGCTGTTTTTT.

The rearrangement uses TRBV6-1 and TRBJ1-2; no clear D. The V end lost 2 bases, the J end lost 7 bases, and 20 bases lay between the germline ends. Per the germline V gene, CDR1 is MNHNS and CDR2 is SASEGT. The CDR3 runs to 16 residues. CDR3 sequence: CASSELSNGRSLGYTF. The CDR3 DNA follows: TGTGCCAGCAGTGAACTAAGTAACGGACGTAGTCTTGGCTACACCTTC.

The genes are TRBV14 and TRBJ2-1; D remains ambiguous. Germline-derived CDR1 and CDR2 are SGHDN and FVKESK. CDR3 length: 14 residues. V shed 1 base and J shed 7 bases, with 11 bases lying between them. DNA of the CDR3: TGTGCCAGCAGCCAAGGGGTTCTACGGAATGAGCAGTTCTTC. Residues: CASSQGVLRNEQFF. Using reference TRBV14 and TRBJ2-1 for the parts outside the CDR3, the full variable domain is EAGVTQFPSHSVIEKGQTVTLRCDPISGHDNLYWYRRVMGKEIKFLLHFVKESKQDESGMPNNRFLAERTGGTYSTLKVQPAELEDSGVYFCASSQGVLRNEQFFGPGTRLTVL.

This rearrangement joins TRBV2 to TRBJ2-5, with 8 bases aligning to TRBD1. The V gene's germline CDR1 is SNHLY and CDR2 FYNNEI. V dropped 6 bases and J dropped 5; count of bases not matched to a gene: 8. The CDR3 is 14 amino acids. The CDR3 region is CASSVTGDMETQYF. The CDR3 DNA reads as TGTGCCAGCAGCGTGACAGGGGATATGGAGACCCAGTACTTC.

The chain carries TRBV5-1 and TRBJ1-4; D is unclear. V was shortened by 4 bases and J by 0 bases, with 13 bases between the two germline ends. Germline CDR1 SGHRS, CDR2 YFSETQ. The CDR3 contains 16 residues. CDR3 sequence: CASSPRRAATNEKLFF. The CDR3 nucleotides are TGCGCCAGCAGCCCACGGAGGGCAGCAACTAATGAAAAACTGTTTTTT.

V and J are TRBV9 and TRBJ2-6; D gene ambiguous. Trimming stripped 2 bases from V and 0 bases from J, with 3 bases between. In germline, CDR1 is SGDLS, CDR2 YYNGEE. The CDR3 loop spans 14 amino acids. The CDR3 DNA is TGTGCCAGCAGCGTGGGCTCTGGGGCCAACGTCCTGACTTTC. This encodes CASSVGSGANVLTF.

The chain links TRBV24-1 to TRBJ2-2; D tentatively reads TRBD1 or TRBD2 (5 bases each). Deletions cut 9 bases from V and 2 bases from J, with 15 bases between. The CDR3 is made up of 15 amino acids. Germline CDR1 reads KGHDR; CDR2 reads SFDVKD. For the CDR3, the DNA is TGTGCCACCGGGACGATCGGACTCAACACCGGGGAGCTGTTTTTT. It yields the protein CATGTIGLNTGELFF.

This clone was picked up one time. The chain uses TRBV28 and TRBJ2-1; D perhaps matches TRBD2 (5 bases). The CDR3 loop spans 14 amino acids. V gave up 3 bases and J gave up 4 bases, with 10 bases separating them. Per germline, CDR1 MDHEN and CDR2 SYDVKM. The DNA of the CDR3 is TGTGCCAGCAGTTTCTCCGGGAAGTACAATGAGCAGTTCTTC. Its translation is CASSFSGKYNEQFF.

This sequence joins TRBV7-2 and TRBJ2-7; 11 bases fit TRBD2. The V gene end was trimmed by 0 bases and the J gene end by 3 bases; junction bases not matched to a gene: 10. This CDR3 region has 18 residues. Germline V lookup: CDR1 SGHTA, CDR2 FQGNSA. Here the CDR3 reads CASSLAASGRTTFYEQYF. CDR3 coding DNA: TGTGCCAGCAGCTTAGCCGCTAGCGGGAGGACAACCTTCTACGAGCAGTACTTC.

The rearrangement uses TRBV5-6 and TRBJ1-5; possible D gene TRBD1, 5 bases. Looked up from germline, CDR1 is SGHDT and CDR2 is YYEEEE. V dropped 0 bases and J dropped 7 bases, with 8 bases sitting between them. The CDR3 is 13 amino acids. The CDR3 protein is CASSLGGAQPQHF. CDR3 coding DNA: TGTGCCAGCAGCTTGGGAGGGGCACAGCCCCAGCATTTT.

The CDR3 here is CASGSSGADTGYEQYF. Here the CDR3 DNA reads TGCGCCAGCGGTTCGTCCGGGGCAGATACGGGTTACGAGCAGTACTTC. The chain has TRBV10-2 and TRBJ2-7; D is possibly TRBD1 or TRBD2 (5 bases each). The V and J ends lost 8 bases and 4 bases respectively, with 24 bases between them. The CDR3 covers 16 residues. Germline loops: CDR1 WSHSY, CDR2 SAAADI.

V and J are TRBV28 and TRBJ1-4; 8 bases line up with TRBD1. J was trimmed by 4 bases and V by 5 bases; bases with no gene match: 6. The germline gives CDR1 MDHEN, CDR2 SYDVKM. The CDR3 covers 15 residues. DNA for the CDR3: TGTGCCAGCAGTGCCTACAGGGGGGGTAATGAAAAACTGTTTTTT. The encoded protein is CASSAYRGGNEKLFF.

The chain employs TRBV29-1 and TRBJ2-2; D gene uncertain. The CDR3 is 14 residues long. CDR1 and CDR2 (germline): SQVTM, ANQGSEA. V was cut by 0 bases and J by 2 bases, with 7 bases left in between. CDR3 bases: TGCAGCGTTGAAGATTGGGAAAACACCGGGGAGCTGTTTTTT. Translating gives CSVEDWENTGELFF.

The chain carries TRBV19 and TRBJ1-6; no clear D. Deletions cut 5 bases from V and 0 bases from J, with 11 bases between. This CDR3 has 16 residues. The germline V gene has CDR1 LNHDA and CDR2 SQIVND (reference sequence). The CDR3 DNA follows: TGTGCCAGTAGTTTCTCCAGGAGCTCCTATAATTCACCCCTCCACTTT. Amino acid sequence: CASSFSRSSYNSPLHF.

J is TRBJ1-2 and V is TRBV27; D gene uncertain. CDR3 length: 14 residues. CDR1 is MNHEY and CDR2 is SMNVEV in the germline V gene (reference sequence). Deletions cut 3 bases from V and 2 bases from J, with 10 bases between. In DNA, the CDR3 is TGTGCCAGCAGTTTCTATCCAAGCAACTATGGCTACACCTTC. Encoded protein: CASSFYPSNYGYTF.

The chain has TRBV9 and TRBJ1-4, with 7 bases identical to TRBD1. Germline CDR1 reads SGDLS; CDR2 reads YYNGEE. The length of the CDR3 is 15 residues. J was trimmed by 1 base and V by 4 bases; bases with no gene match: 4. CDR3 residues: CASSTRQGTNEKLFF. CDR3 DNA sequence: TGTGCCAGCAGCACACGACAGGGAACTAATGAAAAACTGTTTTTT.